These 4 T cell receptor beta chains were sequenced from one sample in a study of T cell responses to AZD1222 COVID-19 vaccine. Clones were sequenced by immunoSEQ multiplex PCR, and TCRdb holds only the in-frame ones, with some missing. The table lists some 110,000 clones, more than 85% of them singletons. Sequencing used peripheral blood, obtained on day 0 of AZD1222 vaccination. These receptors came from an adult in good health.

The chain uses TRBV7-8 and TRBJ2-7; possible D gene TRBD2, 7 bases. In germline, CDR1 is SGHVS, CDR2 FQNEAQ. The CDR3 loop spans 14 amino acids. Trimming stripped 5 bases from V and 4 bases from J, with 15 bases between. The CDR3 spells CASSLLGGAYEQYF. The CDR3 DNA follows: TGTGCCAGCAGCCTCTTGGGGGGGGCTTACGAGCAGTACTTC.

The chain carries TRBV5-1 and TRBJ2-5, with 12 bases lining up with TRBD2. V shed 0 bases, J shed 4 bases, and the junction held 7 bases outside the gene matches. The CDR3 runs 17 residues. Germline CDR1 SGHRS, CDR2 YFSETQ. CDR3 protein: CASSLVLAGGHPETQYF. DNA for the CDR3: TGCGCCAGCAGCTTGGTTCTAGCGGGAGGGCACCCAGAGACCCAGTACTTC.

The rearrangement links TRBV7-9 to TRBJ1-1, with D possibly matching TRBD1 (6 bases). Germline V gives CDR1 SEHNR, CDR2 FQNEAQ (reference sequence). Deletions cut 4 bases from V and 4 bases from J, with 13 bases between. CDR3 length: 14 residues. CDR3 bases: TGTGCCAGCAGCTCCAGGGGTGGGGGCACTGAAGCTTTCTTT. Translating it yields CASSSRGGGTEAFF.

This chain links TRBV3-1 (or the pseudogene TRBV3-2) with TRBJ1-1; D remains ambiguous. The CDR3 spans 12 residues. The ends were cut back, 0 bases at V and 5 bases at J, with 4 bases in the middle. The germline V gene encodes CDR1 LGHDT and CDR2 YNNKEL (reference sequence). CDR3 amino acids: CASSQDATEAFF. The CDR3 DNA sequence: TGTGCCAGCAGCCAAGATGCGACTGAAGCTTTCTTT.